The T cell receptor beta chain described here comes from a study of blood T cells in healthy people across ages. The authors ran a second PCR of 7 to 11 cycles using a sample-barcoded 5' primer and a J-beta primer mix. TCRdb re-analysed the 5' RACE reads in MiXCR, keeping a single row per CDR3 protein. The repertoire holds 910,000 or so distinct CDR3 sequences, roughly half seen once, with around 21% in the top ten. The ends were cut back, 5 bases at V and 0 bases at J, with 11 bases in the middle. This CDR3 is 15 amino acids long. Germline V gene sequence: CDR1 DFQATT, CDR2 SNEGSKA (reference sequence). For every donor, a draw yielded about 9.7 milliliters of peripheral blood. Isolation yielded PBMCs, at least 6 million per sample, in every case. The study, taken as a whole, reports: There were more naive CD4+ cells and higher diversity in long-lived donors than in aged donors. Per million T cells, the diversity of TCR beta decreased roughly linearly as age advanced.

To note about this clonotype: No antigen is known for it.

The chain joins TRBV20-1 to TRBJ1-6; D gene ambiguous. Input material: blood. The sequence came from a woman aged 55-69 years in good health. The CDR3: CSAPSSSSYNSPLHF. CDR3 in DNA: TGCAGTGCTCCTTCCTCGAGCTCCTATAATTCACCCCTCCACTTT.